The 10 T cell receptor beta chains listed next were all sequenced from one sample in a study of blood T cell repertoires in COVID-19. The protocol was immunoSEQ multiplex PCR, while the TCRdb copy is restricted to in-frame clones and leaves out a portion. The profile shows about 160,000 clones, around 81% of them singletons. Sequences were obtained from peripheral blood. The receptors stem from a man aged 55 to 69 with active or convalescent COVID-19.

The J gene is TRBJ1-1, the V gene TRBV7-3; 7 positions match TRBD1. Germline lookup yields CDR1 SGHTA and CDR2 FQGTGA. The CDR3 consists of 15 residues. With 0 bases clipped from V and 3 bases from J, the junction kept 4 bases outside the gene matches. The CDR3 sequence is CASSLTGRGDTEAFF. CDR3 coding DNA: TGTGCCAGCAGCTTAACTGGCAGGGGGGACACTGAAGCTTTCTTT. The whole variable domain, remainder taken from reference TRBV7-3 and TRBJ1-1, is GAGVSQTPSNKVTEKGKYVELRCDPISGHTALYWYRQSLGQGPEFLIYFQGTGAADDSGLPNDRFFAVRPEGSVSTLKIQRTERGDSAVYLCASSLTGRGDTEAFFGQGTRLTVV.

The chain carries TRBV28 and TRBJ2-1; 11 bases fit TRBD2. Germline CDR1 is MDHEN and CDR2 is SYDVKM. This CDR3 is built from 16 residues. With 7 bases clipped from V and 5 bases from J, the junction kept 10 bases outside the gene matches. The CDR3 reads CASTPLIAGGDNEQFF. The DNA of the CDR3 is TGTGCCAGCACCCCCCTTATAGCGGGAGGGGACAATGAGCAGTTCTTC.

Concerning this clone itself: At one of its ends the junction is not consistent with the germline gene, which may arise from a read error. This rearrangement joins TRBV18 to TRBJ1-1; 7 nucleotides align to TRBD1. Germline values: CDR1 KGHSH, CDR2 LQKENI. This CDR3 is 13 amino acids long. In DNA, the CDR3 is TGTGCCAGCTCACCGTCTGGAGAGACAGGGAGTCGCTTT. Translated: CASSPSGETGSRF.

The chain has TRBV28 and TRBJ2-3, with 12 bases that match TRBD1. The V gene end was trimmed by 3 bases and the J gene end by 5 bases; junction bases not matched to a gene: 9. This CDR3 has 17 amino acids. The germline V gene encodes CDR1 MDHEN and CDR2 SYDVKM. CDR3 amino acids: CASSFRDRGRAVDTQYF. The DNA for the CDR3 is TGTGCCAGCAGTTTTCGGGACAGGGGGCGCGCGGTAGATACGCAGTATTTT.

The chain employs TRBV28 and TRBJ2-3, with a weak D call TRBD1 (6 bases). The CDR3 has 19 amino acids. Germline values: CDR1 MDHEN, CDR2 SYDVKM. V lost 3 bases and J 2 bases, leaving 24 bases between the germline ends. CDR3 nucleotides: TGTGCCAGCAGTTTGTGGCAGGGGACATTGGGAAGGAACACAGATACGCAGTATTTT. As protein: CASSLWQGTLGRNTDTQYF. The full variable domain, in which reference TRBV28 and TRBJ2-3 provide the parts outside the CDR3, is DVKVTQSSRYLVKRTGEKVFLECVQDMDHENMFWYRQDPGLGLRLIYFSYDVKMKEKGDIPEGYSVSREKKERFSLILESASTNQTSMYLCASSLWQGTLGRNTDTQYFGPGTRLTVL.

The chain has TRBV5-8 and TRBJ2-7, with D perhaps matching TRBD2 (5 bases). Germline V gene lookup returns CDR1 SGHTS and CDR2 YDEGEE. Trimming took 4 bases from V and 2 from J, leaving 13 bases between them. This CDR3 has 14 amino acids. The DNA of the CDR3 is TGTGCCAGCAGCAGAGGGTTTGGCCCCTACGAGCAGTACTTC. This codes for CASSRGFGPYEQYF.

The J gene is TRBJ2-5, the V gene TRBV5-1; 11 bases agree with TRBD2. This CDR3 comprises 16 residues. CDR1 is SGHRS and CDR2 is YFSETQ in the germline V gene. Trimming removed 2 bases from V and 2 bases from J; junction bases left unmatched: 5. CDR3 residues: CASSFILAGGQETQYF. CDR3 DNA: TGCGCCAGCAGCTTCATCCTAGCGGGGGGACAAGAGACCCAGTACTTC.

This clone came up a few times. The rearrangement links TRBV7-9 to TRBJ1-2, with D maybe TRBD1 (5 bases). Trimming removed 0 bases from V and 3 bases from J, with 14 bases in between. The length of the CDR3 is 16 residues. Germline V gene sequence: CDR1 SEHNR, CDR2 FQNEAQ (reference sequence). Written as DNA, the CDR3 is TGTGCCAGCAGCTTAGCGCGGGGGGGTAGACACTATGGCTACACCTTC. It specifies CASSLARGGRHYGYTF.

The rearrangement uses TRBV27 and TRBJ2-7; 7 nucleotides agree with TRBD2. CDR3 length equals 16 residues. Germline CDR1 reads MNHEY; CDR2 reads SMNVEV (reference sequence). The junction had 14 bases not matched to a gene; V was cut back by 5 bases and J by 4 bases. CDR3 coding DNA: TGTGCCAGCAGTCCTACTCCAGGGACTACCTTTTACGAGCAGTACTTC. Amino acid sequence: CASSPTPGTTFYEQYF.

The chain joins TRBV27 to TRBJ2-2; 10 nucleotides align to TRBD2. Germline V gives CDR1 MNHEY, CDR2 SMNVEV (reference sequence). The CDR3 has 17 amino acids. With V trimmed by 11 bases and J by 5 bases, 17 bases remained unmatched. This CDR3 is CAAPPAGGPLDTGELFF. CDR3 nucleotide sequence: TGTGCCGCCCCGCCAGCGGGAGGGCCATTAGATACCGGGGAGCTGTTTTTT.